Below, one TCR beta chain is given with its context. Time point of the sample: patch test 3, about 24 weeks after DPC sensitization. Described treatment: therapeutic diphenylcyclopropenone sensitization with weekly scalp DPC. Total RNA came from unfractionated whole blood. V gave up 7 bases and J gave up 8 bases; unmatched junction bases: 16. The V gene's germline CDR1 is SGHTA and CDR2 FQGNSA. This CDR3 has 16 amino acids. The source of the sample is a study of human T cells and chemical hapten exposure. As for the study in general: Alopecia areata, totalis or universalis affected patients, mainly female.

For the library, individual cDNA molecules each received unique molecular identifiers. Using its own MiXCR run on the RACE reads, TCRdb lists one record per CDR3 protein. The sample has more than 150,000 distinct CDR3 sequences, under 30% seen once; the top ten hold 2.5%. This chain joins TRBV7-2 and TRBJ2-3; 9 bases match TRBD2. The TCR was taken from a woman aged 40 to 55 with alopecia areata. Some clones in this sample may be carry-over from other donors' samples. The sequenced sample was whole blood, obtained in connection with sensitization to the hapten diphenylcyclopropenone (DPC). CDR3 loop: CASTRGGASGIGTQYF. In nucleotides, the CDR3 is TGTGCCAGCACCCGTGGGGGGGCTAGCGGGATAGGTACGCAGTATTTT.